Below, 30 T cell receptor beta chains from the same sample are listed, as sequenced in a study of human T cells and chemical hapten exposure. TCRdb processed the RACE reads anew with MiXCR; each CDR3 protein has one entry. The repertoire has 70,000 or so distinct CDR3 sequences, 11% of them found once; the top ten carry approximately 1.5%. Regarding time point: patch test 3, about 24 weeks after DPC sensitization. Treatment in this sample: therapeutic diphenylcyclopropenone sensitization with weekly scalp DPC. The source material was whole blood, sampled in connection with sensitization to the hapten diphenylcyclopropenone (DPC). The source of these receptors is a woman aged 45-59 years with alopecia areata. Some clones in this sample may be carry-over from other donors' samples.

A few counts support this clonotype. The chain links TRBV10-3 to TRBJ1-5; 10 bases agree with TRBD1. CDR3 length: 17 amino acids. Trimming took 8 bases from V and 1 from J; bases not matched to a gene: 11. Germline V lookup: CDR1 ENHRY, CDR2 SYGVKD. CDR3 nucleotide sequence: TGTGCCATCTCGGGACAGGGGATGAGGGGAAGCAATCAGCCCCAGCATTTT. This sequence encodes CAISGQGMRGSNQPQHF.

The chain is built from TRBV6-1 and TRBJ1-5, with D possibly TRBD1 on 6 matching bases. Trimming stripped 1 base from V and 2 bases from J, with 12 bases between. The length of the CDR3 is 16 residues. Germline-derived CDR1 and CDR2 are MNHNS and SASEGT. The CDR3 DNA reads as TGTGCCAGCAGTGAAGAAGCGGGGGCACGCAATCAGCCCCAGCATTTT. Residues: CASSEEAGARNQPQHF.

This clonotype has a count of ten or more. The rearrangement uses TRBV24-1 and TRBJ2-2; tentatively, D is TRBD1 (6 bases). Between the trimmed V and J ends, which lost 3 bases and 0 bases, there was a span of 13 bases. This CDR3 is 17 amino acids long. Germline lookup yields CDR1 KGHDR and CDR2 SFDVKD. CDR3 nucleotide sequence: TGTGCCACCAGTGATATTACAGGGCGGGCGAACACCGGGGAGCTGTTTTTT. Translation: CATSDITGRANTGELFF.

This chain links TRBV12-3 or TRBV12-4 with TRBJ2-1; 9 nucleotides line up with TRBD1. The CDR3 has 15 amino acids. Trimming at V came to 5 bases and at J to 3 bases, leaving 5 bases not matched to a gene. This CDR3 is CASSRQGVSYNEQFF. The DNA of the CDR3 is TGTGCCAGCAGTCGACAGGGGGTGAGCTACAATGAGCAGTTCTTC.

This clonotype occurred a few times. The CDR3 coding sequence is TGTGCCAGCACTCGAGGGTCGAGAGCTTTCTTT. Protein product: CASTRGSRAFF. V gene TRBV11-2 combines with J gene TRBJ1-1; no clear D. CDR3 length: 11 amino acids. V was trimmed by 7 bases and J by 10 bases, leaving 13 bases between them. Germline V gene lookup returns CDR1 SGHAT and CDR2 FQNNGV. Based on the CDR3 plus reference TRBV11-2 and TRBJ1-1, the full variable domain is EAGVAQSPRYKIIEKRQSVAFWCNPISGHATLYWYQQILGQGPKLLIQFQNNGVVDDSQLPKDRFSAERLKGVDSTLKIQPAKLEDSAVYLCASTRGSRAFFGQGTRLTVV.

The table lists this clonotype with a few counts. The V gene is TRBV4-3, the J gene TRBJ2-5; D assignment may be TRBD1 or TRBD2 (5 bases each). This CDR3 contains 15 residues. Germline assignment: CDR1 LGHNA and CDR2 YSLEER. Trimming left V 4 bases short and J 1 base short, with 13 bases between. The CDR3 spells CASSRTRGVQETQYF. The CDR3 DNA follows: TGCGCCAGCAGCCGAACGCGAGGGGTCCAAGAGACCCAGTACTTC.

There are a few counts of this clonotype. The CDR3 spells CASSRVTGSNTGELFF. The CDR3 DNA follows: TGTGCCAGCAGTCGTGTGACAGGGTCGAACACCGGGGAGCTGTTTTTT. V gene TRBV6-2 or TRBV6-3 combines with J gene TRBJ2-2, with 7 bases lining up with TRBD1. CDR1 is MNHEY, CDR2 SVGEGT, per germline. Trimming took 5 bases from V and 0 from J; bases not matched to a gene: 6. This CDR3 has 16 amino acids.

At least ten counts were recorded for this clonotype. The V call is TRBV20-1, the J call TRBJ2-3, with D maybe TRBD1 (6 bases). CDR1 is DFQATT, CDR2 SNEGSKA, per germline (reference sequence). The CDR3 spans 15 residues. The V end lost 6 bases, the J end lost 1 base, and 17 bases lay between the germline ends. CDR3 region: CSAIDGGKGTDTQYF. DNA for the CDR3: TGCAGTGCAATAGATGGGGGCAAGGGCACAGATACGCAGTATTTT.

This chain joins TRBV7-2 and TRBJ1-2; weak D call: TRBD1 (5 bases). The CDR3 loop spans 14 amino acids. Germline lookup yields CDR1 SGHTA and CDR2 FQGNSA. Trimming pared 1 base from V and 4 bases from J, leaving 10 bases between. The CDR3 is CASSLDAGGYGYTF. CDR3 DNA sequence: TGTGCCAGCAGCTTAGATGCGGGGGGCTATGGCTACACCTTC.

This clonotype has just a few counts. This chain connects TRBV28 to TRBJ1-2, with TRBD1 matching over 7 bases. V was clipped by 5 bases and J by 4 bases; unmatched bases: 10. Germline V gene sequence: CDR1 MDHEN, CDR2 SYDVKM. This CDR3 spans 15 amino acids. CDR3 in amino acids: CASSQGGLLGYGYTF. Written as DNA, the CDR3 is TGTGCCAGCAGTCAGGGGGGACTTCTAGGCTATGGCTACACCTTC.

This clonotype was observed a few times. The rearrangement links TRBV28 to TRBJ2-6; 8 positions match TRBD1. V gave up 2 bases and J gave up 1 base; unmatched junction bases: 4. This CDR3 region has 17 residues. Germline V gives CDR1 MDHEN, CDR2 SYDVKM. The CDR3 region has the DNA TGTGCCAGCAGTTTAAACAGGGGGGCTTCTGGGGCCAACGTCCTGACTTTC. This sequence encodes CASSLNRGASGANVLTF. The entire variable domain, with the rest obtained from reference TRBV28 and TRBJ2-6, is as follows: DVKVTQSSRYLVKRTGEKVFLECVQDMDHENMFWYRQDPGLGLRLIYFSYDVKMKEKGDIPEGYSVSREKKERFSLILESASTNQTSMYLCASSLNRGASGANVLTFGAGSRLTVL.

This clonotype has ten or more counts. The chain recombines TRBV11-2 with TRBJ1-1; 8 bases line up with TRBD1. The CDR3 has 14 residues. V lost 8 bases and J lost 1; bases outside the gene matches: 6. Germline CDR1 is SGHAT and CDR2 is FQNNGV. For the CDR3, the DNA is TGTGCCAGCTCGTCCGGGACAGGGAACACTGAAGCTTTCTTT. Translating it yields CASSSGTGNTEAFF.

The table lists this clonotype with many counts. V gene TRBV12-3 or TRBV12-4 combines with J gene TRBJ1-6; D possibly corresponds to TRBD1 (5 bases). Trimming took 0 bases from V and 0 from J, leaving 12 bases between them. This CDR3 spans 18 amino acids. The CDR3 protein is CASSLARGRSSYNSPLHF. CDR3 bases: TGTGCCAGCAGTTTAGCGAGGGGACGGAGCTCCTATAATTCACCCCTCCACTTT.

The V call is TRBV7-2, the J call TRBJ1-6, with D hard to call. CDR1 and CDR2 from the germline V gene are SGHTA and FQGNSA. This CDR3 spans 14 amino acids. V lost 6 bases and J lost 5, with 11 bases in between. As DNA, the CDR3 is TGTGCCAGCAGGCCCGGACCGAATAATTCACCCCTCCACTTT. This sequence encodes CASRPGPNNSPLHF. Looking up the rest from reference TRBV7-2 and TRBJ1-6 gives the full variable domain: GAGVSQSPSNKVTEKGKDVELRCDPISGHTALYWYRQSLGQGLEFLIYFQGNSAPDKSGLPSDRFSAERTGGSVSTLTIQRTQQEDSAVYLCASRPGPNNSPLHFGNGTRLTVT.

This clonotype has a count of ten or more. V gene TRBV2 combines with J gene TRBJ1-5; unclear D gene. The CDR3 consists of 14 residues. The germline V and J ends were trimmed by 7 bases and 1 base, with 11 bases remaining between them. The germline gives CDR1 SNHLY, CDR2 FYNNEI. In nucleotides, the CDR3 is TGTGCCAGCACACGGGGTCGGAGCAATCAGCCCCAGCATTTT. Amino acid sequence: CASTRGRSNQPQHF.

The J gene is TRBJ2-1, the V gene TRBV6-4; D uncertain. Germline CDR1 reads MRHNA; CDR2 reads SNTAGT. The CDR3 totals 13 residues. V dropped 3 bases and J dropped 6 bases, with 9 bases sitting between them. CDR3 sequence: CASSEGYPNEQFF. The DNA for the CDR3 is TGTGCCAGCAGTGAGGGCTACCCCAATGAGCAGTTCTTC.

In this sample, this clonotype turned up a few times. The V gene is TRBV20-1, the J gene TRBJ1-1; D unresolved. Trimming cost V 4 bases and J 3 bases, with 15 bases left between them. The length of the CDR3 is 14 residues. Germline CDR1 DFQATT, CDR2 SNEGSKA (reference sequence). As DNA, the CDR3 is TGCAGTGCTAAAAAGTCTGGACCTTACACTGAAGCTTTCTTT. It codes for CSAKKSGPYTEAFF.

The sample holds a few counts of this clonotype. The V gene is TRBV4-1, the J gene TRBJ1-5, with D possibly matching TRBD1 (5 bases). CDR3 length: 14 amino acids. V was cut by 3 bases and J by 6 bases, with 12 bases left in between. Germline V gives CDR1 MGHRA, CDR2 YSYEKL. CDR3 protein: CASSQAGQFQPQHF. DNA for the CDR3: TGCGCCAGCAGCCAGGCGGGGCAGTTTCAGCCCCAGCATTTT.

The chain has TRBV3-1 and TRBJ2-1; unclear D gene. The CDR3 has 16 amino acids. Looked up from germline, CDR1 is LGHDT and CDR2 is YNNKEL (reference sequence). V shed 3 bases and J shed 3 bases, with 15 bases lying between them. CDR3 bases: TGTGCCAGCAGCCAGTATTCGGAAATAAACTACAATGAGCAGTTCTTC. It encodes CASSQYSEINYNEQFF.

Ten or more counts support this clonotype. The chain's CDR3 is CASSLGGGAVNTEAFF. CDR3 nucleotide sequence: TGCGCCAGCAGCTTGGGAGGAGGGGCCGTGAACACTGAAGCTTTCTTT. The chain recombines TRBV5-1 with TRBJ1-1; D perhaps matches TRBD1 (5 bases). Trimming took 0 bases from V and 0 from J, leaving 12 bases between them. This CDR3 is built from 16 residues. Per the germline V gene, CDR1 is SGHRS and CDR2 is YFSETQ.

J is TRBJ2-3 and V is TRBV29-1; 9 nucleotides align to TRBD1. This CDR3 has 13 residues. V shed 3 bases, J shed 9 bases, and the junction held 7 bases outside the gene matches. CDR1 is SQVTM and CDR2 is ANQGSEA in the germline V gene. The CDR3 reads CSVEVTGGVTQYF. The CDR3 DNA sequence: TGCAGCGTTGAGGTGACAGGGGGTGTAACGCAGTATTTT.

This clonotype occurred a few times. The V call is TRBV2, the J call TRBJ1-3; D unresolved. CDR1 is SNHLY, CDR2 FYNNEI, per germline. The CDR3 runs 14 residues. V was cut by 6 bases and J by 0 bases, with 9 bases left in between. The CDR3 reads CASRPEYSGNTIYF. In DNA, the CDR3 is TGTGCCAGCAGACCAGAGTACTCTGGAAACACCATATATTTT. The variable domain in full, with the rest retrieved from reference TRBV2 and TRBJ1-3, is EPEVTQTPSHQVTQMGQEVILRCVPISNHLYFYWYRQILGQKVEFLVSFYNNEISEKSEIFDDQFSVERPDGSNFTLKIRSTKLEDSAMYFCASRPEYSGNTIYFGEGSWLTVV.

DNA of the CDR3: TGTGCCAGCAGCGTAGCGGGGTATAGCACAGATACGCAGTATTTT. Amino acids: CASSVAGYSTDTQYF. J is TRBJ2-3 and V is TRBV9; D might be TRBD2 (5 bases). The CDR3 is made up of 15 amino acids. Germline assignment: CDR1 SGDLS and CDR2 YYNGEE. Trimming took off 0 bases at V and 0 bases at J, with 8 bases between the two ends.

The rearrangement links TRBV10-1 to TRBJ2-3; TRBD2 is a possible D gene (6 bases). V lost 10 bases and J 2 bases, leaving 13 bases between the germline ends. The CDR3 runs to 13 residues. The germline gives CDR1 WNHNN, CDR2 SYGVQD (reference sequence). The CDR3 region is CANPGGATDTQYF. DNA for the CDR3: TGCGCCAACCCAGGCGGGGCCACAGATACGCAGTATTTT.

This chain connects TRBV5-1 to TRBJ2-3, with D maybe TRBD2 (6 bases). CDR1 and CDR2 (germline): SGHRS, YFSETQ. The CDR3 is made up of 15 amino acids. The V end lost 1 base, the J end lost 3 bases, and 12 bases lay between the germline ends. CDR3 DNA sequence: TGCGCCAGCAGCTTGTTGGGCGGGGAGACAGATACGCAGTATTTT. Amino acid sequence: CASSLLGGETDTQYF.

Only a few counts were recorded for this clonotype. This chain uses TRBV7-9 with TRBJ2-2, with a possible D match to TRBD2 (6 bases). The CDR3 loop spans 17 amino acids. The V end lost 2 bases, the J end lost 1 base, and 14 bases lay between the germline ends. The germline V gene encodes CDR1 SEHNR and CDR2 FQNEAQ (reference sequence). The CDR3 DNA reads as TGTGCCAGCAGCTTACCCGACGGGGGACTGAACACCGGGGAGCTGTTTTTT. It is translated as CASSLPDGGLNTGELFF.

This rearrangement joins TRBV6-4 to TRBJ2-6; weak D call: TRBD1 (5 bases). This CDR3 is built from 16 residues. V was cut by 8 bases and J by 0 bases, with 14 bases left in between. Germline assignment: CDR1 MRHNA and CDR2 SNTAGT. For the CDR3, the DNA is TGTGCCAGCCGGCCAGGACATGACTCTGGGGCCAACGTCCTGACTTTC. Translating it yields CASRPGHDSGANVLTF.

This clonotype was picked up many times. V is TRBV14 and J is TRBJ1-4; the D is unclear. Germline-derived CDR1 and CDR2 are SGHDN and FVKESK. The CDR3 covers 14 residues. V was shortened by 4 bases and J by 3 bases, with 9 bases between the two germline ends. The CDR3 nucleotides are TGTGCCAGCAGCCCCACCTTATCTAATGAAAAACTGTTTTTT. Translating it yields CASSPTLSNEKLFF.

This clonotype showed up just a few times. The chain carries TRBV2 and TRBJ1-5; weak D call: TRBD1 (6 bases). CDR1 is SNHLY and CDR2 is FYNNEI in the germline V gene. The V and J ends lost 7 bases and 6 bases respectively, with 16 bases between them. The CDR3 runs 14 residues. The DNA of the CDR3 is TGTGCCAGCACCAATGGGGGGCAGGGTCAGCCCCAGCATTTT. As protein: CASTNGGQGQPQHF.

This clonotype has ten or more counts. The chain is built from TRBV2 and TRBJ1-2; D is undetermined. V lost 4 bases, J lost 7 bases, and 7 bases lay in between. The CDR3 consists of 11 residues. Per germline, CDR1 SNHLY and CDR2 FYNNEI. The CDR3 sequence: CASSVRVGYTF. The CDR3, as DNA: TGTGCCAGCAGTGTAAGGGTTGGCTACACCTTC. Variable domain in full (rest from reference TRBV2 and TRBJ1-2): EPEVTQTPSHQVTQMGQEVILRCVPISNHLYFYWYRQILGQKVEFLVSFYNNEISEKSEIFDDQFSVERPDGSNFTLKIRSTKLEDSAMYFCASSVRVGYTFGSGTRLTVV.